Described below is a single T cell receptor (beta chain) sequence and its context. Germline CDR1 MGHDK, CDR2 SYGVNS. This CDR3 is 16 amino acids long. V shed 3 bases and J shed 0 bases, with 14 bases lying between them. This record comes from a study of T cells in tuberculosis. Study details: Sequenced TCRs come from CD1B-GMM tetramer-binding T cells. The study, taken as a whole, reports: T cells binding CD1B-GMM tetramer weakly possibly escaped the sort.

Sorting used thawed, overnight-rested PBMC stained with anti-CD3, a viability dye and GMM-loaded CD1B tetramer. CD1B tetramers were loaded with Rhodococcus equi-derived C32 glucose monomycolate. CD14-expressing monocytes were removed from PBMC before cryopreservation and sorting. The method was immunoSEQ multiplex PCR; TCRdb's version includes in-frame clones alone and lacks a portion of them. The repertoire holds roughly 60,000 clones, with 81% as singletons. The gene calls are TRBV25-1 and TRBJ1-2; D unresolved. Source material: CD1b-GMM tetramer-negative cells sorted from PBMCs. This receptor was identified in an adult woman with latent tuberculosis. The CDR3 region is CASSESGITANYGYTF. CDR3 in DNA: TGTGCCAGCAGTGAGTCGGGAATTACCGCTAACTATGGCTACACCTTC.